The subject of this entry is one T cell receptor (beta chain). The PCR contained 60 Vbeta and 13 Jbeta primers. In the source study's methods: An analysis performed later counted around 86 million unique TCR beta chains (around 9.9 million of them shared). This table comes from immunoSEQ multiplex PCR, and its TCRdb copy is limited to in-frame clones, with some not included. The V and J calls and clone size come from that table; D and trimming were worked out from the DNA. The sample includes under 250,000 clones, around 80% of them seen just once. This entry comes from a study of cytomegalovirus exposure and HLA in healthy donors. Whole-study context: Genotyping of hundreds of donors showed that roughly 83% belonged to the Caucasian-associated ancestry cluster.

Losses at the gene ends were 5 bases for V and 4 bases for J; bases not matched to a gene: 4. The germline gives CDR1 SGHAT, CDR2 FQNNGV. There are 16 residues in the CDR3. This chain connects TRBV11-2 to TRBJ2-3; 15 bases line up with TRBD2. Sequenced: PBMCs. The source is a young woman in good health and CMV-seropositive. CDR3 amino acids: CASSKGTSGGSDTQYF. The DNA of the CDR3 is TGTGCCAGCAGCAAAGGGACTAGCGGGGGGTCAGATACGCAGTATTTT.